Shown below are 32 T cell receptor beta chains from a single sample sequenced in a study of T cells in localized non-small cell lung cancer. TCRdb keeps only in-frame clones here, not all; method: immunoSEQ multiplex PCR. The sample lists several thousand clones, approximately 60% occurring once. The sample here was lymph node tissue, taken before any cancer treatment. The receptor set was obtained from an older male donor with stage I squamous cell lung carcinoma.

This clone was seen a few times. The chain carries TRBV18 and TRBJ1-1; unclear D gene. This CDR3 spans 13 amino acids. The germline V and J ends were trimmed by 5 bases and 1 base, with 8 bases remaining between them. Germline loops: CDR1 KGHSH, CDR2 LQKENI. In DNA form, the CDR3 reads TGTGCCAGCTCAAGGGTTGAGAACACTGAAGCTTTCTTT. It yields the protein CASSRVENTEAFF.

The chain couples TRBV19 to TRBJ2-7; TRBD2 matches at 9 bases. The CDR3 totals 14 residues. Per the germline V gene, CDR1 is LNHDA and CDR2 is SQIVND (reference sequence). The J segment lost 1 base and the V segment lost 10 bases, leaving 8 bases of the junction unmatched. The CDR3 here is CAIPGGGASYEQYF. In DNA, the CDR3 is TGTGCCATCCCCGGCGGGGGGGCATCCTACGAGCAGTACTTC. Based on the CDR3 plus reference TRBV19 and TRBJ2-7, the full variable domain is DGGITQSPKYLFRKEGQNVTLSCEQNLNHDAMYWYRQDPGQGLRLIYYSQIVNDFQKGDIAEGYSVSREKKESFPLTVTSAQKNPTAFYLCAIPGGGASYEQYFGPGTRLTVT.

This clone was detected only a few times. The chain combines TRBV9 with TRBJ2-2, with TRBD2 identical over 12 bases. Germline V gene lookup returns CDR1 SGDLS and CDR2 YYNGEE. The CDR3 is 17 amino acids. Trimming cost V 3 bases and J 5 bases; bases outside gene matches: 8. CDR3 protein: CASSAPSGRARTGELFF. Written as DNA, the CDR3 is TGTGCCAGCAGCGCCCCTAGCGGGAGGGCCCGTACCGGGGAGCTGTTTTTT.

This clone was counted only a few times. The chain links TRBV6-8 to TRBJ1-2, with D possibly matching TRBD1 (6 bases). Germline V gene data show CDR1 as MNHGY and CDR2 as SAAAGT. The CDR3 consists of 16 residues. V was trimmed by 6 bases and J by 4 bases, leaving 21 bases between them. CDR3 region: CASRLRPGQRSYGYTF. The DNA of the CDR3 is TGTGCCAGCAGACTAAGACCCGGACAGCGCTCCTATGGCTACACCTTC.

The chain joins TRBV4-1 to TRBJ1-1, with 7 bases matching TRBD1. Trimming at V came to 1 base and at J to 8 bases, leaving 7 bases not matched to a gene. The germline V gene encodes CDR1 MGHRA and CDR2 YSYEKL. The CDR3 sequence is 14 residues long. CDR3 sequence reads: CASSQGDSGWEAFF. DNA for the CDR3: TGCGCCAGCAGCCAAGGGGACAGTGGTTGGGAAGCTTTCTTT.

This chain uses TRBV28 with TRBJ2-7; D uncertain. Trimming took off 3 bases at V and 0 bases at J, with 6 bases between the two ends. Germline CDR1 MDHEN, CDR2 SYDVKM. The CDR3 length is 13 residues. The CDR3: CASSFGGSYEQYF. CDR3 nucleotide sequence: TGTGCCAGCAGTTTTGGTGGCTCCTACGAGCAGTACTTC.

The chain employs TRBV28 and TRBJ1-2, with D perhaps matching TRBD1 (6 bases). CDR3 length equals 15 residues. The V and J ends lost 6 bases and 3 bases respectively, with 17 bases between them. Germline CDR1 MDHEN, CDR2 SYDVKM. CDR3 sequence reads: CASRPPGALDYGYTF. DNA for the CDR3: TGTGCCAGCAGACCCCCGGGGGCGTTAGACTATGGCTACACCTTC.

This clone turned up a few times. The chain carries TRBV30 and TRBJ2-1; TRBD2 aligns across 7 bases. Trimming cost V 1 base and J 6 bases; bases outside gene matches: 9. CDR1 is GTSNPN, CDR2 SVGIG, per germline (reference sequence). This CDR3 contains 15 residues. CDR3 sequence reads: CAWSGEGGRRNEQFF. As DNA, the CDR3 is TGTGCCTGGAGTGGGGAGGGAGGGCGGCGCAATGAGCAGTTCTTC.

The V call is TRBV30, the J call TRBJ2-1; 9 bases agree with TRBD2. The CDR3 covers 17 residues. The germline gives CDR1 GTSNPN, CDR2 SVGIG (reference sequence). The V segment lost 1 base and the J segment 2 bases; nucleotides outside the gene matches: 9. This CDR3 reads CAWSAGRTSVTYNEQFF. The CDR3 DNA sequence: TGTGCCTGGAGTGCCGGCCGGACTAGCGTGACCTACAATGAGCAGTTCTTC. Variable domain in full (rest from reference TRBV30 and TRBJ2-1): SQTIHQWPATLVQPVGSPLSLECTVEGTSNPNLYWYRQAAGRGLQLLFYSVGIGQISSEVPQNLSASRPQDRQFILSSKKLLLSDSGFYLCAWSAGRTSVTYNEQFFGPGTRLTVL.

V and J are TRBV18 and TRBJ2-7; a possible D gene is TRBD1 (5 bases). Germline assignment: CDR1 KGHSH and CDR2 LQKENI. The CDR3 length is 13 residues. V was pared by 2 bases and J by 5 bases, with 10 bases between. In DNA form, the CDR3 reads TGTGCCAGCTCACCAGCCCCAGGGCACGAGCAGTACTTC. Residues: CASSPAPGHEQYF.

This clone was seen a handful of times. V and J are TRBV11-1 and TRBJ1-3, with D unclear. The CDR3 runs to 16 residues. V was clipped by 1 base and J by 0 bases, with 10 bases between them. Per germline, CDR1 SGHAT and CDR2 FQDESV (reference sequence). This CDR3 is CASSLGQDLSGNTIYF. For the CDR3, the DNA is TGTGCCAGCAGCTTAGGGCAGGACCTCTCTGGAAACACCATATATTTT.

A few counts support this clone. The chain joins TRBV6-8 to TRBJ1-2; D may be TRBD1 (5 bases). The V end lost 5 bases, the J end lost 3 bases, and 16 bases lay between the germline ends. CDR1 and CDR2 from the germline V gene are MNHGY and SAAAGT. CDR3 length: 15 residues. The CDR3 sequence is CASSEGNKGHYGYTF. CDR3 in DNA: TGTGCCAGCAGTGAGGGGAATAAGGGTCACTATGGCTACACCTTC.

V gene TRBV9 combines with J gene TRBJ2-7; D remains ambiguous. V was trimmed by 10 bases and J by 0 bases, leaving 14 bases between them. The CDR3 contains 13 residues. From germline, CDR1 is SGDLS and CDR2 YYNGEE. CDR3 in DNA: TGTGCCGGACGGTCTACAAGCTCCTACGAGCAGTACTTC. This gives the protein CAGRSTSSYEQYF.

There are a few counts of this clone. In DNA form, the CDR3 reads TGTGCCAGCAGTTACAACCAGGTCCCCGAAGCTTTCTTT. Its translation: CASSYNQVPEAFF. This chain joins TRBV6-7 and TRBJ1-1; D gene uncertain. TRBV6-7 carries the ORF label, with uncertain function. The CDR3 consists of 13 residues. V lost 2 bases and J 8 bases, leaving 12 bases between the germline ends.

The gene calls are TRBV5-1 and TRBJ2-3; D not certain. CDR1 SGHRS and CDR2 YFSETQ come from the germline V gene. The V gene lost 1 base and the J gene lost 4 bases, with 13 bases spanning the gap. This CDR3 contains 15 residues. The CDR3 DNA reads TGCGCCAGCAGCTTGAAACCAGCGTATCCAGATACGCAGTATTTT. The encoded protein is CASSLKPAYPDTQYF.

The CDR3: CASSHSSRARGEAFF. In nucleotides, the CDR3 is TGCGCCAGCAGTCACTCTTCCAGGGCCCGGGGGGAAGCTTTCTTT. This chain uses TRBV23-1 with TRBJ1-1; a weak D match, TRBD1 (5 bases). TRBV23-1 is recorded as an ORF, its role being uncertain. V lost 3 bases and J lost 8, with 19 bases in between. The CDR3 is made up of 15 amino acids.

By sample fraction, this clone is medium-sized. Other DNA sequences in the sample encode the same CDR3. This sequence joins TRBV6-8 and TRBJ2-3, with 7 bases that match TRBD2. Per the germline V gene, CDR1 is MNHGY and CDR2 is SAAAGT. The CDR3 extends over 14 amino acids. The V gene end was trimmed by 6 bases and the J gene end by 3 bases; junction bases not matched to a gene: 6. The CDR3 sequence is CASSYRGDTDTQYF. The CDR3, as DNA: TGTGCCAGCAGCTACCGGGGGGATACAGATACGCAGTATTTT.

The chain carries TRBV29-1 and TRBJ1-1; D unresolved. Germline lookup yields CDR1 SQVTM and CDR2 ANQGSEA. V lost 1 base and J lost 2, with 5 bases in between. The CDR3 consists of 12 residues. CDR3 amino acids: CSVEAVNTEAFF. The CDR3 DNA follows: TGCAGCGTTGAAGCGGTTAACACTGAAGCTTTCTTT.

CDR3 sequence (DNA): TGTGCCAGCTCATTCGTCACGGGAGGGGAGTACAATGAGCAGTTCTTC. It is translated as CASSFVTGGEYNEQFF. The chain links TRBV18 to TRBJ2-1; the match to TRBD2 covers 8 bases. The germline gives CDR1 KGHSH, CDR2 LQKENI. With 5 bases clipped from V and 4 bases from J, the junction kept 10 bases outside the gene matches. The CDR3 totals 16 residues.

The chain uses TRBV29-1 and TRBJ1-1; no clear D. V was trimmed by 5 bases and J by 5 bases, leaving 15 bases between them. The CDR3 contains 13 residues. In germline, CDR1 is SQVTM, CDR2 ANQGSEA. The CDR3 coding sequence is TGCAGCGTTCGAATTCCAGGAGGAACTGAAGCTTTCTTT. Protein product: CSVRIPGGTEAFF. Together with reference TRBV29-1 and TRBJ1-1, the CDR3 gives the full variable domain: SAVISQKPSRDICQRGTSLTIQCQVDSQVTMMFWYRQQPGQSLTLIATANQGSEATYESGFVIDKFPISRPNLTFSTLTVSNMSPEDSSIYLCSVRIPGGTEAFFGQGTRLTVV.

The table lists this clone with a few counts. The chain is built from TRBV28 and TRBJ1-3; D is unresolved. The length of the CDR3 is 14 residues. The V gene's germline CDR1 is MDHEN and CDR2 SYDVKM. Trimming pared 5 bases from V and 0 bases from J, leaving 8 bases between. DNA of the CDR3: TGTGCCAGCAGTAACACCGACTCTGGAAACACCATATATTTT. Translation: CASSNTDSGNTIYF.

The chain employs TRBV10-1 and TRBJ1-3; no firm D call. The CDR3 sequence is 14 residues long. Deletions cut 3 bases from V and 0 bases from J, with 6 bases between. Germline V gene data show CDR1 as WNHNN and CDR2 as SYGVQD (reference sequence). The CDR3 nucleotides read TGCGCCAGCAGTGACGGTATCTCTGGAAACACCATATATTTT. Translation: CASSDGISGNTIYF.

This clone is a singleton in its sample. The chain employs TRBV28 and TRBJ1-2; D not resolved. CDR1 MDHEN and CDR2 SYDVKM come from the germline V gene. The V end lost 10 bases, the J end lost 6 bases, and 24 bases lay between the germline ends. The CDR3 extends over 15 amino acids. The CDR3 loop is CAIPEIRDSVHGYTF. As DNA, the CDR3 is TGTGCCATCCCCGAAATCCGGGATTCGGTGCATGGCTACACCTTC.

The V and J genes are TRBV9 and TRBJ2-7; D unresolved. V was shortened by 4 bases and J by 6 bases, with 11 bases between the two germline ends. This CDR3 has 12 amino acids. Germline CDR1 reads SGDLS; CDR2 reads YYNGEE. CDR3 in amino acids: CASSPRVSEQYF. The CDR3 DNA follows: TGTGCCAGCAGCCCTAGGGTCAGCGAGCAGTACTTC.

V usage is TRBV15 and J usage is TRBJ2-2; no clear D gene. This CDR3 region has 14 residues. Between the trimmed V and J ends, which lost 4 bases and 2 bases, there was a span of 8 bases. Germline values: CDR1 LNHNV, CDR2 YYDKDF (reference sequence). CDR3 residues: CATSIILNTGELFF. The CDR3 nucleotides read TGTGCCACCAGCATAATACTTAACACCGGGGAGCTGTTTTTT.

The chain employs TRBV28 and TRBJ1-1; D is ambiguous. The CDR3 consists of 13 residues. V was clipped by 3 bases and J by 4 bases, with 9 bases between them. In germline, CDR1 is MDHEN, CDR2 SYDVKM. The CDR3 loop is CASSLWVVTEAFF. In DNA, the CDR3 is TGTGCCAGCAGTTTGTGGGTGGTCACTGAAGCTTTCTTT.

This clone ranks as medium-sized. The rearrangement uses TRBV1 and TRBJ1-1. TRBV1 is recorded as a pseudogene. This CDR3 is 14 amino acids long. The CDR3 loop reads CASSQVSVGTEAFF. The DNA of the CDR3 is TGCGCCAGCAGCCAAGTTAGTGTGGGAACTGAAGCTTTCTTT.

The chain carries TRBV6-8 and TRBJ2-7; 13 bases align to TRBD2. Germline CDR1 and CDR2: MNHGY and SAAAGT. Losses at the gene ends were 10 bases for V and 3 bases for J; bases not matched to a gene: 9. The CDR3 runs 15 residues. For the CDR3, the DNA is TGTGCCATCTCGAGGACTAGCGGGAGTGGCTACGAGCAGTACTTC. Translation: CAISRTSGSGYEQYF.

The V and J genes are TRBV30 and TRBJ2-7; D is unclear. Germline V lookup: CDR1 GTSNPN, CDR2 SVGIG (reference sequence). This CDR3 spans 13 amino acids. V was trimmed by 3 bases and J by 6 bases, leaving 15 bases between them. In DNA, the CDR3 is TGTGCCTGGAGGGAAGTCTTGGGCCTCGAGCAGTACTTC. This codes for CAWREVLGLEQYF.

This clone was detected only once. As DNA, the CDR3 is TGTGCCAGCTCACCATCTCAAGAGACCCAGTACTTC. It is translated as CASSPSQETQYF. V usage is TRBV18 and J usage is TRBJ2-5, with D unresolved. The CDR3 has 12 residues. The germline V gene encodes CDR1 KGHSH and CDR2 LQKENI. V lost 2 bases and J lost 2, with 3 bases in between.

The V and J genes are TRBV19 and TRBJ2-2, with 7 bases fitting TRBD2. The CDR3 contains 13 residues. V trimming: 6 bases; J trimming: 5 bases; junction bases outside the gene matches: 3. The germline CDR1 and CDR2 sequences are LNHDA and SQIVND (reference sequence). In DNA, the CDR3 is TGTGCCAGTAGCCGGGACTATACCGGGGAGCTGTTTTTT. Protein product: CASSRDYTGELFF.

This clone was counted a few times. V usage is TRBV11-3 and J usage is TRBJ2-5; D gene unclear. Germline-derived CDR1 and CDR2 are SGHNT and YENEEA. The CDR3 is 14 amino acids. Deletions cut 0 bases from V and 4 bases from J, with 9 bases between. The CDR3 region has the DNA TGTGCCAGCAGCTTAGATATGGGAACAGAGACCCAGTACTTC. Translated, it gives CASSLDMGTETQYF. Looking up the rest from reference TRBV11-3 and TRBJ2-5 gives the full variable domain: EAGVVQSPRYKIIEKKQPVAFWCNPISGHNTLYWYLQNLGQGPELLIRYENEEAVDDSQLPKDRFSAERLKGVDSTLKIQPAELGDSAVYLCASSLDMGTETQYFGPGTRLLVL.